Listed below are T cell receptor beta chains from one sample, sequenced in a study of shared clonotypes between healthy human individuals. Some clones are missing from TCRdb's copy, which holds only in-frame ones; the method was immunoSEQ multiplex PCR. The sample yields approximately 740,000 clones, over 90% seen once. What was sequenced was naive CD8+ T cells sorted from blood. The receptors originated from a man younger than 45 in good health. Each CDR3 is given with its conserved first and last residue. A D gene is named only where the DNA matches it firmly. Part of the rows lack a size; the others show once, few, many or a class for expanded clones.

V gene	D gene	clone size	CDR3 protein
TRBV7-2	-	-	CASSLGLTRETQYF
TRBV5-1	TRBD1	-	CASSLGTGPYNEQFF
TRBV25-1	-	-	CASSGTGLISYEQYF
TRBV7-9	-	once	CASSLSGEEDGYTF
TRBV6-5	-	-	CASSHSTGEQEETQYF
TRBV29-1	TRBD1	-	CSVTGVGGELFF
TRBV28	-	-	CASSLFSGSANEETQYF
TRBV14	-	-	CASSPYRERYEWQYF
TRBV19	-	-	CASSISTGLEQYF
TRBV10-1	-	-	CASSDGASGYEQYF
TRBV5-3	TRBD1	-	CARSPGQGNEQFF
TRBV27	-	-	CASSNNPDRPVEQYF
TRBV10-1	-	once	CASSELSGSKSGLAVCSYEQYF
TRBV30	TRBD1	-	CAWRGQGAFGANVLTF
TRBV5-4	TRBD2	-	CASSFLGGGVAYEQYF
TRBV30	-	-	CAWSGDNYGYTF
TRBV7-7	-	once	CASSITIEGETQYF
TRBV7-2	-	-	CASSRFGRAEQYF
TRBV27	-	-	CASSLRQNYEQYF
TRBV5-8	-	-	CASSGYSPRENEQFF
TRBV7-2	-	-	CASSLLPSGVVSYDEQYF
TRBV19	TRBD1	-	CASSIPGQGHYEQYF
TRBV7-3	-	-	CASSVPKSGGRTYEQYF
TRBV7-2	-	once	CASSPRGTGELFF
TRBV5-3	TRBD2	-	CARSLNSGLAGYEQYF
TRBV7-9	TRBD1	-	CASSPGGGGNQPQHF
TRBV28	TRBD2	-	CASSPDSGRPSYEQYF
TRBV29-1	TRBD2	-	CSVEARTRRAHNEQFF
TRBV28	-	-	CASSGIGSYEQYF
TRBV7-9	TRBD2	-	CASSTTVSAGPYEQYF
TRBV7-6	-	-	CASSLSKNTEAFF
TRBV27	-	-	CASRGYSEELETQYF
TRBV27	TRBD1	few	CASSPTGGKDEQYF
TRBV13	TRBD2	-	CASSVRGRPDTQYF
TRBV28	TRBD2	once	CASSFRSGGGRETQYF
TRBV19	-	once	CASSTRPGSTDTQYF
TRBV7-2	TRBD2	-	CASSLAGLAWINEQFF
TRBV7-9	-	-	CASSGGPYEQYF
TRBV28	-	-	CASSPGPEYNEQFF
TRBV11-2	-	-	CASSGDGEASEKLFF
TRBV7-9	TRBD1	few	CASSLGQGNQPQHF
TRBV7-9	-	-	CASSLVTHEQYF
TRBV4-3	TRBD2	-	CASSQDRAGDQFF
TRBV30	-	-	CAWSVGQAGKTYEQYF